Below, one T cell receptor beta chain is given with its context. Its antigen is unidentified. The sample belongs to a study of PD-1 blockade in classical Hodgkin lymphoma. Unmatched junction bases numbered 8, after V lost 7 bases and J lost 0 bases. Looked up from germline, CDR1 is LNHDA and CDR2 is SQIVND (reference sequence). There are 15 residues in the CDR3. Study conclusions and caveats: Newly diagnosed patients had diversity similar to the baseline diversity of complete responders. Baseline TCR diversity was reportedly lower in newly diagnosed patients than healthy donors.

All patients relapsed after autologous stem cell transplantation, and brentuximab vedotin exposure varied. TCRdb keeps only in-frame clones here, not all; method: immunoSEQ multiplex PCR. The sample lists 40,000 to 65,000 clones, roughly 80% occurring once. The TCR comes from a human donor with classical Hodgkin lymphoma. The material was peripheral blood mononuclear cells (PBMCs), obtained at baseline. The J gene is TRBJ1-1, the V gene TRBV19, with TRBD1 identical over 7 bases. The CDR3 loop is CASTPTGQMNTEAFF. The CDR3 nucleotides read TGTGCCAGTACCCCCACGGGACAGATGAACACTGAAGCTTTCTTT.